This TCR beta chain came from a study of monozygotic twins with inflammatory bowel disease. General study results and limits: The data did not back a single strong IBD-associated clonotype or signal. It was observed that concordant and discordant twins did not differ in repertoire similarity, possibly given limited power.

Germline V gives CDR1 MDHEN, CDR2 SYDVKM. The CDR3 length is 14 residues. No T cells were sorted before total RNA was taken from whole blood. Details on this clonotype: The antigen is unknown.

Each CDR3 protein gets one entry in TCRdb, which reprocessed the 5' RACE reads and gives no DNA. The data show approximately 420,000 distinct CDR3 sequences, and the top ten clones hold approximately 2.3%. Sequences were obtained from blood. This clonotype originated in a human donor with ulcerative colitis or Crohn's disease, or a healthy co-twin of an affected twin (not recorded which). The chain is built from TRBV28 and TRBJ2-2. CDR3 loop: CASSFGENTGELFF.